This is a list of T cell receptor beta chains from one sample in a study of T cell responses to AZD1222 COVID-19 vaccine. Clones were read by immunoSEQ multiplex PCR, and TCRdb kept only the in-frame ones, dropping some. The top ten clones hold under 3% of a sample with about 120,000 clones, 87% of them seen once. The material sequenced was peripheral blood, taken 28 days after the second AZD1222 dose. These receptors originate from an adult who received the AZD1222 COVID-19 vaccine. Both conserved end residues are part of each CDR3. The D gene is left open where the match is weak. Only part of the rows carry a size: once, few, many, or a class if the clone is expanded.

D gene	clone size	V gene	J gene	CDR3 DNA	CDR3 protein
-	few	TRBV18	TRBJ1-5	TGTGCCAGCTCGGAACAGGGCGACAATCAGCCCCAGCATTTT	CASSEQGDNQPQHF
TRBD2	-	TRBV5-1	TRBJ2-7	TGCGCCAGCAGCTCTGGACTAGCGGGAACCTACGAGCAGTACTTC	CASSSGLAGTYEQYF
-	once	TRBV7-2	TRBJ1-2	TGTGCCAGCACCCCCGGGCGGAACTATGGCTACACCTTC	CASTPGRNYGYTF
-	-	TRBV7-2	TRBJ2-1	TGTGCCAGCAGCGTGAATCGACACTTCAATGAGCAGTTCTTC	CASSVNRHFNEQFF
-	-	TRBV4-3	TRBJ1-4	TGCGCCAGCAGCCAAGAGGCCTCGGGGAGCTACCTGTTTTTT	CASSQEASGSYLFF
-	few	TRBV4-2	TRBJ1-4	TGTGCCAGCAGCCAAGGGGACGGTGGCGAAAAACTGTTTTTT	CASSQGDGGEKLFF
TRBD1	-	TRBV24-1	TRBJ2-1	TGTGCCACCAGTGGGTGGACAGGGGGCAATGAGCAGTTCTTC	CATSGWTGGNEQFF
-	-	TRBV6-2/TRBV6-3	TRBJ2-3	TGTGCCAGCAGTTACTCGCGACTGTACGCACCAGATACGCAGTATTTT	CASSYSRLYAPDTQYF
TRBD1	-	TRBV12-3/TRBV12-4	TRBJ1-1	TGTGCCAGCAGTTCACAGGGGGTCGGTGAAGCTTTCTTT	CASSSQGVGEAFF
-	-	TRBV3-1/TRBV3-2	TRBJ2-3	TGTGCCAGCACTCGAAGGGGGGTCACAGATACGCAGTATTTT	CASTRRGVTDTQYF
TRBD1	-	TRBV27	TRBJ2-2	TGTGCCAGCAGTTTATCCTGGGACAGGGTAACCGGGGAGCTGTTTTTT	CASSLSWDRVTGELFF
-	-	TRBV5-1	TRBJ2-7	TGCGCCAGCAGCCCGAACAGGGTCCCAGGGACCTACGAGCAGTACTTC	CASSPNRVPGTYEQYF
TRBD2	-	TRBV19	TRBJ2-1	TGTGCCAGTAACTACCGGTTACTAGCGAGTAATGAGCAGTTCTTC	CASNYRLLASNEQFF